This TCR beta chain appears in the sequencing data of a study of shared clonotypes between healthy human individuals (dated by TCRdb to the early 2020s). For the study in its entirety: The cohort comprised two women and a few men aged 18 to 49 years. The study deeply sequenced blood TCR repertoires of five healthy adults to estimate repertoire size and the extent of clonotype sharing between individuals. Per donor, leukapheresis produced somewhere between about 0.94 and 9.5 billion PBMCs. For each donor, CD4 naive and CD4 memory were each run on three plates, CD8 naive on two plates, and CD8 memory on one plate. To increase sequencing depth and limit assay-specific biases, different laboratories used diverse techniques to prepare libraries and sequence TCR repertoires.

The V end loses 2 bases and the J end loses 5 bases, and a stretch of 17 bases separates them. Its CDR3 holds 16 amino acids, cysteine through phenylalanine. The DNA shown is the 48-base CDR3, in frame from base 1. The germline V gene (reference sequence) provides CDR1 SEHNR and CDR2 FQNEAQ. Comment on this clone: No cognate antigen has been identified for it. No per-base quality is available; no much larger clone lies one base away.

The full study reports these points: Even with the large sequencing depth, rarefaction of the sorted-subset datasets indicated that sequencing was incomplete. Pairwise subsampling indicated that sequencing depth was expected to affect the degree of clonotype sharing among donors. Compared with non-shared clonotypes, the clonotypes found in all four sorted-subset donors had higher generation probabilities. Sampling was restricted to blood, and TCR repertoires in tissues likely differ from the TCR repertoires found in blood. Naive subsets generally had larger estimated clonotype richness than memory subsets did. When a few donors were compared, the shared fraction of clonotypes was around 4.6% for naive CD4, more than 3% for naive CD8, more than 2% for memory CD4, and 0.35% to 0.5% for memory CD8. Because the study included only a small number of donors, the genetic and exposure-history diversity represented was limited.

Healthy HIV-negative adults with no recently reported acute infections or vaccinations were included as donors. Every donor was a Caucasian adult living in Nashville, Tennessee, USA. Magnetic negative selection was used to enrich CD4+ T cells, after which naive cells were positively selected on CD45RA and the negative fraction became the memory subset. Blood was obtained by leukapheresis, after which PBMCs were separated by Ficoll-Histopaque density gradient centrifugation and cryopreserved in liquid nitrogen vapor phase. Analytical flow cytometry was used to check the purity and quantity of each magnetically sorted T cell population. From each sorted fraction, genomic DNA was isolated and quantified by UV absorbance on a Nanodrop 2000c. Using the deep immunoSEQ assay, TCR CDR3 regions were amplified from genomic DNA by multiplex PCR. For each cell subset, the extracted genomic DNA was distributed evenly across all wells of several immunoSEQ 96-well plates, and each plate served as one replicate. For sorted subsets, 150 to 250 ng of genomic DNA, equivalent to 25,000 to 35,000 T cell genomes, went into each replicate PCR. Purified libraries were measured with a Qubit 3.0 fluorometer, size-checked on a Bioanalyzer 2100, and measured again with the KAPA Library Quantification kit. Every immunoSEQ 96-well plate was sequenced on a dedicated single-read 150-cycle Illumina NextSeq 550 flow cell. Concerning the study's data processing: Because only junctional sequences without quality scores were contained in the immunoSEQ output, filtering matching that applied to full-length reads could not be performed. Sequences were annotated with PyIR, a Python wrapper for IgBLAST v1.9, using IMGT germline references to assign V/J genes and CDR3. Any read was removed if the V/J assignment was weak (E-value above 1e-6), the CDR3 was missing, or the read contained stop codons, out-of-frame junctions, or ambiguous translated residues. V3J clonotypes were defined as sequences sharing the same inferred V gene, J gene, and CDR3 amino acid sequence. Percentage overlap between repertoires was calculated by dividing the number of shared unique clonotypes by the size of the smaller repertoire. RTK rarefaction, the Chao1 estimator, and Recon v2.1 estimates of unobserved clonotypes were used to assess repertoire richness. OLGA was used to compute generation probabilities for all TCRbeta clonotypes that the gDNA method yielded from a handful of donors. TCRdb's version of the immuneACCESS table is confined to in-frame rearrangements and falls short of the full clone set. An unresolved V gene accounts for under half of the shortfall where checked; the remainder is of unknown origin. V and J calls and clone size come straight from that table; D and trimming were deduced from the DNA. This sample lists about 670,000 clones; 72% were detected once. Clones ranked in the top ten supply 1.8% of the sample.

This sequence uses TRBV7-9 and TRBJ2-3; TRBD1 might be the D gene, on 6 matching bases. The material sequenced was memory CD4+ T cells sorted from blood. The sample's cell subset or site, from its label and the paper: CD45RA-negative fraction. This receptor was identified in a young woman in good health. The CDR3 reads CASSLSGGVRGDTQYF. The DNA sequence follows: TGTGCCAGCAGCTTAAGTGGGGGTGTCAGGGGAGATACGCAGTATTTT.